These T cell receptor beta chains were read from a single sample in a study of cytomegalovirus exposure and HLA in healthy donors. Sequencing used immunoSEQ multiplex PCR; TCRdb keeps in-frame clones, though not all of them. Found here are 150,000 to 200,000 clones, 75% to 85% of them singletons; the top ten hold approximately 2%. Sequencing was done on a sample of PBMCs. These receptors all stem from a woman aged 18-29 years in good health and CMV-seronegative. CDR3s include the opening cysteine and the closing phenylalanine or tryptophan. Fields, in order: D gene, J gene, V gene, clone size, CDR3 DNA, CDR3 protein. The D gene is left open where the match is weak. Not every row has a clone size; where given, it reads once, few, many or a size class.

-	TRBJ1-5	TRBV7-2	few	TGTGCCAGCAGCTTAACAGGAGATAGCAATCAGCCCCAGCATTTT	CASSLTGDSNQPQHF
TRBD1	TRBJ2-1	TRBV5-6	once	TGTGCCAGCGGGGGACAGGGGTTGAATGAGCAGTTCTTC	CASGGQGLNEQFF
TRBD1	TRBJ2-5	TRBV2	-	TGTGCCAGCAGTGACTGGGACAGGGTCCAAGAGACCCAGTACTTC	CASSDWDRVQETQYF
-	TRBJ1-1	TRBV7-9	-	TGTGCCAGCAGCTTAGGGGGGGGCGCGAGCACTGAAGCTTTCTTT	CASSLGGGASTEAFF
TRBD1	TRBJ2-7	TRBV11-2	-	TGTGCCAGCAGCTTAGGCCCCGGGACAGGATTCTACGAGCAGTACTTC	CASSLGPGTGFYEQYF
TRBD2	TRBJ2-5	TRBV5-1	-	TGCGCCAGCAGCTTGGAGGGACTAGCGGGGGGGATGGAGACCCAGTACTTC	CASSLEGLAGGMETQYF
-	TRBJ2-1	TRBV28	-	TGTGCCAGCAGTTCAGCGGTCCCTGGGTATGAGCAGTTCTTC	CASSSAVPGYEQFF
-	TRBJ1-5	TRBV28	few	TGTGCCAGCAGGGACACCAATCAGCCCCAGCATTTT	CASRDTNQPQHF
-	TRBJ2-7	TRBV25-1	-	TGTGCCAGCAGTGAAGCGCGGCGGCAGTACTTC	CASSEARRQYF
TRBD2	TRBJ2-3	TRBV10-1	-	TGCGCCAGCAGTGACACGGGGGGGCCTGGGGATACGCAGTATTTT	CASSDTGGPGDTQYF
-	TRBJ1-1	TRBV29-1	-	TGCAGCGCGAACAGGGATATGAACACTGAAGCTTTCTTT	CSANRDMNTEAFF
-	TRBJ2-1	TRBV5-4	-	TGTGCCAGCAGCCCGGGACACGGTTACAATGAGCAGTTCTTC	CASSPGHGYNEQFF
-	TRBJ2-2	TRBV5-1	-	TGCGCCAGCAGCTTGGTGGCCTCGAACACCGGGGAGCTGTTTTTT	CASSLVASNTGELFF
-	TRBJ2-7	TRBV7-9	-	TGTGCCAGCAGCGCACAACCCCCCCTCAGTGGGGGCCACGAGCAGTACTTC	CASSAQPPLSGGHEQYF
TRBD1	TRBJ1-1	TRBV4-1	-	TGCGCCAGCAGCCCTCGGACAGGGTGGACTGAAGCTTTCTTT	CASSPRTGWTEAFF
-	TRBJ1-5	TRBV2	-	TGTGCCAGCAGTAAACAGGATAATAGCAATCAGCCCCAGCATTTT	CASSKQDNSNQPQHF
-	TRBJ1-3	TRBV7-9	-	TGTGCCAGCAGCCCCTGCCAGAATCCTGGAAACACCATATATTTT	CASSPCQNPGNTIYF
-	TRBJ2-5	TRBV5-6	-	TGTGCCAGCAGCTGGTTCAGGGGACGGGAGACCCAGTACTTC	CASSWFRGRETQYF
-	TRBJ2-7	TRBV5-4	-	TGTGCCAGCAGCTTGTTACAGGGTAGAGAGCAGTACTTC	CASSLLQGREQYF
TRBD2	TRBJ2-7	TRBV6-1	few	TGTGCCAGCAGTGAAGGGGTGGGACTAGCGGGGTTTGGGGAGCAGTACTTC	CASSEGVGLAGFGEQYF
TRBD1	TRBJ1-2	TRBV7-9	-	TGTGCCAGCAGCCGGGCGACAGGGGCGACCTATGGCTACACCTTC	CASSRATGATYGYTF
TRBD1	TRBJ1-1	TRBV2	-	TGTGCCAGCAGACAGGGGGCGAACACTGAAGCTTTCTTT	CASRQGANTEAFF
TRBD2	TRBJ2-7	TRBV28	-	TGTGCCAGCAGTTTCCGCGCCTCAAGGACTAGCCTTTTTTGGGAGCAGTACTTC	CASSFRASRTSLFWEQYF
-	TRBJ2-2	TRBV18	-	TGTGCCAGCTCGAAAACCGGACAGATGAACACCGGGGAGCTGTTTTTT	CASSKTGQMNTGELFF
-	TRBJ1-2	TRBV5-1	-	TGCGCCAGCAGCTTGGATGACAGCTATGGCTACACCTTC	CASSLDDSYGYTF
-	TRBJ1-1	TRBV25-1	once	TGTGCCAGCAGTGACTCCGGGGGAGCGAACACTGAAGCTTTCTTT	CASSDSGGANTEAFF
-	TRBJ2-7	TRBV11-2	-	TGTGCCAGCAGCTTGGGGGGAACCTACGAGCAGTACTTC	CASSLGGTYEQYF
TRBD1	TRBJ1-4	TRBV5-5	-	TGTGCCAGCAGCCAAGAACCGGGACAGATTAATGAAAAACTGTTTTTT	CASSQEPGQINEKLFF
-	TRBJ2-2	TRBV29-1	-	TGCAGCGTTGAAGATCAGGAGGGGATGGAATCGGCCGGGGAGCTGTTTTTT	CSVEDQEGMESAGELFF
-	TRBJ1-2	TRBV18	-	TGTGCCAGCTCACCAAAAGCGGGGACTTCCAATGGCTACACCTTC	CASSPKAGTSNGYTF
-	TRBJ1-3	TRBV5-6	few	TGTGCCAGCAGCTTGGCAGGGCTCTCTGGAAACACCATATATTTT	CASSLAGLSGNTIYF
TRBD1	TRBJ1-2	TRBV7-9	-	TGTGCCAGCAGCCGATGGGGGACAGGGGGCAATTATGGCTACACCTTC	CASSRWGTGGNYGYTF
TRBD2	TRBJ2-7	TRBV28	-	TGTGCCAGCGGGAGCGGGAGTAGCAACGAGCAGTACTTC	CASGSGSSNEQYF
-	TRBJ2-7	TRBV21-1	-	TGTGCCAGCAGCATAGCGGGGGGGGACTCCTACGAGCAGTACTTC	CASSIAGGDSYEQYF
-	TRBJ1-3	TRBV28	-	TGTGCCAGCAGTTTGCTCCAGGGATTTTTCGACAGCTCTGGAAACACCATATATTTT	CASSLLQGFFDSSGNTIYF
-	TRBJ1-4	TRBV6-1	once	TGTGCCAGCAGTGATGTACTCTCGGGTGAAAAACTGTTTTTT	CASSDVLSGEKLFF
-	TRBJ2-5	TRBV7-9	-	TGTGCCAGCAGCTTAACGAGGGAGGAAGAGACCCAGTACTTC	CASSLTREEETQYF
-	TRBJ2-5	TRBV11-2	-	TGTGCCAGCAGCGCGTCAGGGAACCAAGAGACCCAGTACTTC	CASSASGNQETQYF
TRBD1	TRBJ2-7	TRBV29-1	-	TGCAGCGTTGAAGAAGGGGACAGGGGGTCCTACGAGCAGTACTTC	CSVEEGDRGSYEQYF
-	TRBJ2-4	TRBV28	-	TGTGCCAGCAGTCCCCTTGCGAAGGGGAAACTAGCCAAAAACATTCAGTACTTC	CASSPLAKGKLAKNIQYF
-	TRBJ2-1	TRBV4-1	-	TGCGCCAGCAGCCAGGGCCTAGCCCTAAGCTCCTACAATGAGCAGTTCTTC	CASSQGLALSSYNEQFF
-	TRBJ2-1	TRBV9	-	TGTGCCAGCAGCCAAGGGGGAGGGGGGAATGAGCAGTTCTTC	CASSQGGGGNEQFF
-	TRBJ2-2	TRBV27	few	TGTGCCAGCAGTTTATCGCCCTATGACAAGTACACCGGGGAGCTGTTTTTT	CASSLSPYDKYTGELFF
-	TRBJ1-2	TRBV27	-	TGTGCCAGCAGGCCACAGGGAAAGTTCTATGGCTACACCTTC	CASRPQGKFYGYTF
-	TRBJ1-2	TRBV5-1	-	TGCGCCAGCAGCTTAACTGCTAACTATGGCTACACCTTC	CASSLTANYGYTF
TRBD1	TRBJ1-1	TRBV6-6	few	TGTGCCAGCAGAGGGGGGCAGGGGGCAGGAGAAGCTTTCTTT	CASRGGQGAGEAFF
TRBD2	TRBJ2-2	TRBV7-2	-	TGTGCCAGCACCCTGTCGCGGGGGGTCGAGGAGCTGTTTTTT	CASTLSRGVEELFF
TRBD1	TRBJ1-2	TRBV7-3	-	TGTGCCAGCAGCTTAACCCCCCAGGGGGAGATCTATGGCTACACCTTC	CASSLTPQGEIYGYTF
TRBD2	TRBJ2-5	TRBV4-2	-	TGTGCCAGCAGCCTCCAAGGGAGGGGAGAGACCCAGTACTTC	CASSLQGRGETQYF
-	TRBJ2-1	TRBV19	-	TGTGCCAGTAGTCCTTTAGTTATGGCGGTAGCGAATGAGCAGTTCTTC	CASSPLVMAVANEQFF
TRBD1	TRBJ2-7	TRBV7-9	few	TGTGCCAGCAGCCCCGGGACAGGGGGCTACGAGCAGTACTTC	CASSPGTGGYEQYF
TRBD2	TRBJ2-7	TRBV7-3	few	TGTGCCAGCAGCTCATTCACTAGCGTCTCCTACGAGCAGTACTTC	CASSSFTSVSYEQYF
-	TRBJ2-3	TRBV5-1	-	TGCGCCAGCAGCTGGACTGGAAAAATGGATACGCAGTATTTT	CASSWTGKMDTQYF
-	TRBJ1-1	TRBV18	-	TGTGCCAGCTCCCAGACAATGAACACTGAAGCTTTCTTT	CASSQTMNTEAFF
-	TRBJ2-7	TRBV27	-	TGTGCCAGCAATGAGGAGTACTTC	CASNEEYF
TRBD2	TRBJ2-1	TRBV7-3	-	TGTGCCAGCAGCTTAAGACTAGGGCGGGGGGGCAATGAGCAGTTCTTC	CASSLRLGRGGNEQFF
-	TRBJ2-5	TRBV5-4	-	TGTGCCAGCAGCTTGTTTAGAGCGGGTGAGACCCAGTACTTC	CASSLFRAGETQYF
-	TRBJ1-6	TRBV14	-	TGTGCCAGCAGCCACCAGCGGGGTTGGAATTCACCCCTCCACTTT	CASSHQRGWNSPLHF
-	TRBJ1-5	TRBV6-1	few	TGTGCCAGCAGTGAAATTCAGGGACAGCCCCAGCATTTT	CASSEIQGQPQHF
-	TRBJ1-2	TRBV5-1	-	TGCGCCAGCAGCTTGGAGGGGGGGAACTATGGCTACACCTTC	CASSLEGGNYGYTF